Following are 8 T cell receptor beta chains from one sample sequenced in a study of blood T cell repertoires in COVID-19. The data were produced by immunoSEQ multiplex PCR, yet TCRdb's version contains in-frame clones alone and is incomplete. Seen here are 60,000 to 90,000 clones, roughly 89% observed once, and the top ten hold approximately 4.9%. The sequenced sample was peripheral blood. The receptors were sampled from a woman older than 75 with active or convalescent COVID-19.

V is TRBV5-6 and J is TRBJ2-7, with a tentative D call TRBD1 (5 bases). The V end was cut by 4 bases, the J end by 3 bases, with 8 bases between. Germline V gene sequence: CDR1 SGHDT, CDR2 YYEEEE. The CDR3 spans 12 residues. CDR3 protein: CASSPQGYEQYF. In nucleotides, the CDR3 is TGTGCCAGCAGCCCGCAGGGCTACGAGCAGTACTTC.

The CDR3 region has the DNA TGTGCCAGCAGCATGACAGGCCTTCAGCCCCAGCATTTT. Translating gives CASSMTGLQPQHF. The chain links TRBV6-5 to TRBJ1-5; D may be TRBD1 (6 bases). In germline, CDR1 is MNHEY, CDR2 SVGAGI. This CDR3 has 13 amino acids. V was shortened by 6 bases and J by 6 bases, with 12 bases between the two germline ends.

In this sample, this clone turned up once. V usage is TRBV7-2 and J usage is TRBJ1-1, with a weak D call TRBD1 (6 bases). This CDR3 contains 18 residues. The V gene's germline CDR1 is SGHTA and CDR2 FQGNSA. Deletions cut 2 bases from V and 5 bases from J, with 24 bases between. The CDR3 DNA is TGTGCCAGCAGCTTAAGAAGGTTGGGCGCCCCAGGGGAGACTGAAGCTTTCTTT. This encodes CASSLRRLGAPGETEAFF.

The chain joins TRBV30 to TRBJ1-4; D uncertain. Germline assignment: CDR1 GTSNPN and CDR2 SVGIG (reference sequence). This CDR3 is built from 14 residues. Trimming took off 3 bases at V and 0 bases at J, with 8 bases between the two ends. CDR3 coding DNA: TGTGCCTGGAGGATGGCATCAACTAATGAAAAACTGTTTTTT. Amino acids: CAWRMASTNEKLFF.

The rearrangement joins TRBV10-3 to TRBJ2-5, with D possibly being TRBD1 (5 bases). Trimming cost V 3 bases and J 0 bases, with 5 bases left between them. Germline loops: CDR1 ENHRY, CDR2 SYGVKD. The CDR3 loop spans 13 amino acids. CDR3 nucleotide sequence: TGTGCCATCAGTGAAGGGGACCAAGAGACCCAGTACTTC. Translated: CAISEGDQETQYF.

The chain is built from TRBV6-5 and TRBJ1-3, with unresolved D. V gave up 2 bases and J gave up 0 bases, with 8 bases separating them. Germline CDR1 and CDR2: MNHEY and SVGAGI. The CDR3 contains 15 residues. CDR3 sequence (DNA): TGTGCCAGCAGTTACCGGGCGGGCTCTGGAAACACCATATATTTT. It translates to CASSYRAGSGNTIYF.

In DNA form, the CDR3 reads TGCGCCAGCAGCCCAAGGGGCCCGGCAGACGAGCAGTACTTC. It specifies CASSPRGPADEQYF. The chain employs TRBV5-1 and TRBJ2-7; D is perhaps TRBD1 (5 bases). Trimming stripped 4 bases from V and 5 bases from J, with 16 bases between. CDR1 is SGHRS and CDR2 is YFSETQ in the germline V gene. The CDR3 is made up of 14 amino acids.

Here the CDR3 reads CASSQPLRGRYTEAFF. CDR3 coding DNA: TGCGCCAGCAGCCAGCCACTCAGGGGGAGGTACACTGAAGCTTTCTTT. V is TRBV4-1 and J is TRBJ1-1; 7 positions match TRBD1. The germline V gene encodes CDR1 MGHRA and CDR2 YSYEKL. V shed 3 bases, J shed 3 bases, and the junction held 10 bases outside the gene matches. There are 16 residues in the CDR3.